These 17 T cell receptor beta chains came from one sample sequenced in a study of T cells in Graves' hyperthyroidism and ophthalmopathy (dated by TCRdb to between 2018 and 2021). The method was multiplex PCR. Sequencing used an Illumina HiSeq 2000. Amplification of TCR beta CDR3 regions was carried out from RNA transcripts. A first-round RT-PCR of the TCR CDR3 used the HTBI primer set with the Qiagen OneStep RT-PCR kit. TCRdb passed the public sequencing reads through fastp at Q25 and MiXCR, retaining productive beta sequences. Under each unique CDR3 protein, matching rows form one entry showing the most common genes and DNA. Counted in this sample were some 760,000 distinct CDR3 sequences; about 15% of them appeared once. Of the sample, 10% is held by the ten largest clones. The sample taken for sequencing was blood. The receptors stem from a woman aged 18-29 years with Graves' hyperthyroidism.

Ten or more counts support this clonotype. This chain uses TRBV6-2 or TRBV6-3 with TRBJ2-7, with D possibly TRBD1 on 5 matching bases. V was clipped by 0 bases and J by 0 bases, with 12 bases between them. The CDR3 is 16 residues long. The germline gives CDR1 MNHEY, CDR2 SVGEGT. The chain's CDR3 is CASSYSMEQGSYEQYF. CDR3 in DNA: TGTGCCAGCAGTTACTCGATGGAGCAGGGCTCCTACGAGCAGTACTTC.

This clonotype was recorded once. This may come from a read error, since a much larger clone is one base off. The chain uses TRBV20-1 and TRBJ2-7; D gene ambiguous. CDR1 and CDR2 (germline): DFQATT, SNEGSKA (reference sequence). The CDR3 is 13 amino acids. The CDR3 reads CSARDIDSYEQHF. As DNA, the CDR3 is TGCAGTGCTAGAGACATTGACTCCTACGAGCAGCACTTC.

This clonotype came up many times. The chain is built from TRBV4-1 and TRBJ1-1; D possibly corresponds to TRBD1 (5 bases). The V and J ends lost 3 bases and 8 bases respectively, with 13 bases between them. Looked up from germline, CDR1 is MGHRA and CDR2 is YSYEKL. This CDR3 region has 13 residues. The CDR3 region is CASSQVQAGEAFF. CDR3 coding DNA: TGCGCCAGCAGCCAGGTACAGGCAGGAGAAGCTTTCTTT.

The rearrangement uses TRBV24-1 and TRBJ2-1, with D tentatively TRBD2 (6 bases). Germline lookup yields CDR1 KGHDR and CDR2 SFDVKD. The CDR3 runs to 15 residues. Trimming cost V 1 base and J 1 base, with 7 bases left between them. Here the CDR3 reads CATSDFGGSYNEQFF. The CDR3 DNA follows: TGTGCCACCAGTGATTTCGGGGGATCCTACAATGAGCAGTTCTTC.

This clonotype was seen more than once but under ten times. This chain uses TRBV11-2 with TRBJ1-1; no clear D. The V gene lost 5 bases and the J gene lost 0 bases, with 19 bases spanning the gap. This CDR3 spans 17 amino acids. Germline V CDR1 and CDR2: SGHAT, FQNNGV. The CDR3 sequence is CASSTRPLRPMNTEAFF. CDR3 sequence (DNA): TGTGCCAGCAGCACCCGGCCCCTTCGGCCCATGAACACTGAAGCTTTCTTT.

This clonotype was detected ten times or more. The CDR3 DNA is TGTGCCAGCAGCTTATCGGTACAACACTCCTACAATGAGCAGTTCTTC. Translating gives CASSLSVQHSYNEQFF. The V and J genes are TRBV7-3 and TRBJ2-1; D call uncertain. Germline CDR1 and CDR2: SGHTA and FQGTGA. The CDR3 covers 16 residues. Trimming removed 2 bases at V and 0 bases at J, with 11 bases between.

This clonotype was seen at least ten times. The chain joins TRBV3-1 to TRBJ2-7; D remains ambiguous. Germline V gene data show CDR1 as LGHDT and CDR2 as YNNKEL (reference sequence). The length of the CDR3 is 13 residues. The germline V and J ends were trimmed by 2 bases and 2 bases, with 7 bases remaining between them. The CDR3 region is CASSQTDTYEQYF. CDR3 bases: TGTGCCAGCAGCCAAACTGATACCTACGAGCAGTACTTC.

The DNA for the CDR3 is TGTGCCAGCAGCCGACTAGTAGGGGAGCAGTTCTTC. Translating gives CASSRLVGEQFF. V is TRBV7-6 and J is TRBJ2-1; D possibly corresponds to TRBD2 (6 bases). Germline CDR1 SGHVS, CDR2 FNYEAQ. The V end was cut by 5 bases, the J end by 10 bases, with 12 bases between. The CDR3 contains 12 residues.

This clonotype was found a few times. The genes are TRBV12-3 or TRBV12-4 and TRBJ1-1; D is unclear. V was trimmed by 3 bases and J by 6 bases, leaving 8 bases between them. The CDR3 sequence is 12 residues long. CDR3 amino acids: CASSFGVAEAFF. CDR3 in DNA: TGTGCCAGCAGTTTTGGGGTGGCTGAAGCTTTCTTT.

Comment on this clonotype: One junction end does not reproduce the germline sequence, and a read error may be involved. The V and J genes are TRBV28 and TRBJ2-7; D remains unclear. CDR1 MDHEN and CDR2 SYDVKM come from the germline V gene. The CDR3 runs to 17 residues. In DNA form, the CDR3 reads TGTGCCAGCAGTGAGCATAATTACGATGTAGTCTTCTACGAGCAGCACTTC. It is translated as CASSEHNYDVVFYEQHF.

This clonotype occurred many times. The chain couples TRBV11-2 to TRBJ2-1; 10 bases fit TRBD2. The CDR3 has 15 amino acids. Germline lookup yields CDR1 SGHAT and CDR2 FQNNGV. Trimming removed 0 bases from V and 10 bases from J; junction bases left unmatched: 6. CDR3 sequence: CASSLEASGGQEQFF. In DNA, the CDR3 is TGTGCCAGCAGCTTAGAGGCTAGCGGGGGCCAGGAGCAGTTCTTC.

Comment on this clonotype: Just one base apart from a much larger clone, this may be a read error. The rearrangement links TRBV10-3 to TRBJ2-7; 8 nucleotides agree with TRBD2. V lost 6 bases, J lost 6 bases, and 7 bases stayed unmatched. CDR3 length: 13 residues. Germline CDR1 ENHRY, CDR2 SYGVKD. The CDR3 spells CAIRGREDVEQYF. CDR3 coding DNA: TGTGCCATCAGGGGGCGGGAGGACGTCGAGCAGTACTTC.

This clonotype showed up many times. The genes are TRBV4-2 and TRBJ1-1, with D perhaps matching TRBD1 (5 bases). The germline V gene has CDR1 LGHNA and CDR2 YNFKEQ. Deletions cut 3 bases from V and 6 bases from J, with 14 bases between. The CDR3 length is 14 residues. The CDR3 reads CASSQTPSGPEAFF. In DNA, the CDR3 is TGTGCCAGCAGCCAGACCCCGTCAGGGCCTGAAGCTTTCTTT.

There are many counts of this clonotype. The chain carries TRBV12-3 or TRBV12-4 and TRBJ1-2; D may be TRBD1 (6 bases). This CDR3 region has 13 residues. The ends were cut back, 5 bases at V and 8 bases at J, with 15 bases in the middle. CDR3 protein: CASSAISTGGYTF. CDR3 in DNA: TGTGCCAGCAGTGCCATCTCTACAGGGGGCTACACCTTC.

This chain joins TRBV3-1 and TRBJ2-7; TRBD1 is a possible D gene (5 bases). CDR3 length: 15 amino acids. Germline CDR1 and CDR2: LGHDT and YNNKEL (reference sequence). V lost 0 bases and J 1 base, leaving 10 bases between the germline ends. The CDR3 DNA reads as TGTGCCAGCAGCCAAGATCGTGACAGTTCCTACGAGCAGTACTTC. Translated: CASSQDRDSSYEQYF.

The V gene is TRBV20-1, the J gene TRBJ1-1; D is uncertain. The CDR3 contains 15 residues. Looked up from germline, CDR1 is DFQATT and CDR2 is SNEGSKA (reference sequence). Trimming took 0 bases from V and 2 from J, leaving 13 bases between them. The CDR3 DNA reads as TGCAGTGCTAGAGATATGCACAAATTAAACACTGAAGCTTTCTTT. This codes for CSARDMHKLNTEAFF.

This clonotype was counted many times. The chain combines TRBV5-1 with TRBJ2-5; D unresolved. The CDR3 is made up of 15 amino acids. Germline CDR1 is SGHRS and CDR2 is YFSETQ. Trimming cost V 5 bases and J 2 bases, with 16 bases left between them. CDR3 residues: CASSPRAVRQETQYF. CDR3 in DNA: TGCGCCAGCAGTCCCCGTGCAGTGAGACAAGAGACCCAGTACTTC. The full variable domain, with the rest looked up from reference TRBV5-1 and TRBJ2-5, is KAGVTQTPRYLIKTRGQQVTLSCSPISGHRSVSWYQQTPGQGLQFLFEYFSETQRNKGNFPGRFSGRQFSNSRSEMNVSTLELGDSALYLCASSPRAVRQETQYFGPGTRLLVL.